The next 17 T cell receptor beta chains were all read from a single sample in a study of shared clonotypes between healthy human individuals. Produced via immunoSEQ multiplex PCR; TCRdb's table is partial and in-frame only. The table includes roughly 2.6 million clones, around 94% detected once. The sequenced material came from naive CD4+ T cells sorted from blood. Subset specified: CD45RA+ positively selected. The receptors shown here come from a man aged 18 to 30 in good health.

Remarks on this clone: This CDR3 is also generated by other DNA sequences in the sample. The gene calls are TRBV5-1 and TRBJ1-3, with D uncertain. Germline loops: CDR1 SGHRS, CDR2 YFSETQ. The CDR3 contains 15 residues. The germline V and J ends were trimmed by 2 bases and 0 bases, with 9 bases remaining between them. CDR3 loop: CASSLEGNSGNTIYF. For the CDR3, the DNA is TGCGCCAGCAGCTTAGAAGGCAACTCTGGAAACACCATATATTTT. Full variable domain (rest looked up from reference TRBV5-1 and TRBJ1-3): KAGVTQTPRYLIKTRGQQVTLSCSPISGHRSVSWYQQTPGQGLQFLFEYFSETQRNKGNFPGRFSGRQFSNSRSEMNVSTLELGDSALYLCASSLEGNSGNTIYFGEGSWLTVV.

Turning to this clone: The identical CDR3 is also encoded by other nucleotide sequences in the sample. V gene TRBV18 combines with J gene TRBJ1-4, with unresolved D. Germline-derived CDR1 and CDR2 are KGHSH and LQKENI. The CDR3 is 13 residues long. Trimming left V 4 bases short and J 3 bases short, with 6 bases between. CDR3 loop: CASSRGSNEKLFF. Written as DNA, the CDR3 is TGTGCCAGCTCACGGGGTTCTAATGAAAAACTGTTTTTT.

Note on this clone: This specimen includes other DNA sequences encoding the same CDR3. The rearrangement joins TRBV2 to TRBJ1-2; D ambiguous. The CDR3 length is 10 residues. Trimming took 6 bases from V and 8 from J, leaving 7 bases between them. CDR1 SNHLY and CDR2 FYNNEI come from the germline V gene. CDR3 region: CASSGEGYTF. The DNA for the CDR3 is TGTGCCAGCAGCGGCGAAGGCTACACCTTC.

Regarding this clone: This same CDR3 is encoded by further DNA sequences in the sample. The chain employs TRBV18 and TRBJ1-2; weak D call: TRBD1 (6 bases). The CDR3 has 11 residues. V lost 2 bases to trimming and J lost 8 bases, with 6 bases between them. The germline V gene encodes CDR1 KGHSH and CDR2 LQKENI. As DNA, the CDR3 is TGTGCCAGCTCACCAGGGGGCGGCTACACCTTC. Amino acid sequence: CASSPGGGYTF.

This clone was observed a handful of times. The gene calls are TRBV5-4 and TRBJ2-1, with 14 bases matching TRBD2. This CDR3 has 17 residues. Trimming at V came to 1 base and at J to 8 bases, leaving 8 bases not matched to a gene. The germline gives CDR1 SGHNT, CDR2 YYREEE (reference sequence). CDR3 loop: CASSLSAGTSGSDEQFF. CDR3 nucleotides: TGTGCCAGCAGCTTGTCCGCCGGGACTAGCGGGAGCGATGAGCAGTTCTTC.

The V gene is TRBV28, the J gene TRBJ1-4, with 7 bases lining up with TRBD1. Germline V gene sequence: CDR1 MDHEN, CDR2 SYDVKM. V was clipped by 2 bases and J by 0 bases; unmatched bases: 9. CDR3 length: 18 amino acids. CDR3 nucleotides: TGTGCCAGCAGTTTAGTTAACAGGGGCATTCCAACTAATGAAAAACTGTTTTTT. Translating it yields CASSLVNRGIPTNEKLFF.

The V gene is TRBV7-2, the J gene TRBJ2-2, with a possible D match to TRBD2 (5 bases). Per germline, CDR1 SGHTA and CDR2 FQGNSA. Deletions cut 0 bases from V and 6 bases from J, with 11 bases between. The CDR3 has 15 amino acids. The chain's CDR3 is CASSLAGEVPGELFF. The CDR3 DNA is TGTGCCAGCAGCTTAGCGGGAGAGGTACCCGGGGAGCTGTTTTTT.

The chain couples TRBV9 to TRBJ1-1; D is ambiguous. CDR3 length: 15 residues. Per germline, CDR1 SGDLS and CDR2 YYNGEE. V gave up 0 bases and J gave up 5 bases, with 14 bases separating them. The DNA for the CDR3 is TGTGCCAGCAGCGTAGACCCAACCAGTGGGACTGAAGCTTTCTTT. Encoded protein: CASSVDPTSGTEAFF.

V gene TRBV20-1 combines with J gene TRBJ2-7; no clear D gene. CDR1 and CDR2 from the germline V gene are DFQATT and SNEGSKA (reference sequence). Trimming left V 5 bases short and J 5 bases short, with 10 bases between. The CDR3 is 11 amino acids. CDR3 loop: CSASAEDEQYF. For the CDR3, the DNA is TGCAGTGCTTCCGCCGAGGACGAGCAGTACTTC.

The gene calls are TRBV18 and TRBJ1-6; 8 bases line up with TRBD1. J gave up 6 bases and V 6 bases, and 13 bases lay outside the gene matches. The length of the CDR3 is 17 residues. Germline CDR1 is KGHSH and CDR2 is LQKENI. CDR3 bases: TGTGCCAGCTCCAAGAACACTCAGGGGGCGCTTAATTCACCCCTCCACTTT. It codes for CASSKNTQGALNSPLHF.

The chain couples TRBV19 to TRBJ1-6; TRBD1 aligns across 8 bases. V lost 4 bases to trimming and J lost 11 bases; unmatched junction nucleotides: 4. The CDR3 spans 13 residues. Per germline, CDR1 LNHDA and CDR2 SQIVND (reference sequence). DNA of the CDR3: TGTGCCAGTAGTAACAGGGGGGCTGCACCCCTCCACTTT. It encodes CASSNRGAAPLHF.

The CDR3 DNA sequence: TGTGCCAGCAGTCCCTACCGACAGGGCACTACCGAGCAGTACTTC. Translation: CASSPYRQGTTEQYF. V is TRBV27 and J is TRBJ2-7; 7 positions match TRBD1. With 5 bases clipped from V and 6 bases from J, the junction kept 13 bases outside the gene matches. Germline V gene sequence: CDR1 MNHEY, CDR2 SMNVEV (reference sequence). The CDR3 runs 15 residues.

On this clone: The same CDR3 is also encoded by other DNA sequences in this sample. The chain carries TRBV6-5 and TRBJ1-3, with 7 bases identical to TRBD1. The ends lost 5 bases at V and 4 bases at J; junction bases unmatched: 5. Germline V gene sequence: CDR1 MNHEY, CDR2 SVGAGI. This CDR3 is built from 14 residues. The CDR3 sequence is CASSRQGSGNTIYF. The CDR3 bases are TGTGCCAGCAGTCGACAGGGCTCGGGAAACACCATATATTTT.

The gene calls are TRBV6-6 and TRBJ1-5; D is possibly TRBD1 (6 bases). Per the germline V gene, CDR1 is MNHNY and CDR2 is SVGAGI (reference sequence). The V end was cut by 2 bases, the J end by 3 bases, with 14 bases between. This CDR3 has 16 residues. DNA for the CDR3: TGTGCCAGCAGTTACGGCCAGACAGGATACAATCAGCCCCAGCATTTT. Translating gives CASSYGQTGYNQPQHF.

The genes are TRBV6-1 and TRBJ2-1, with D unresolved. CDR1 and CDR2 from the germline V gene are MNHNS and SASEGT. CDR3 size: 13 residues. V was cut by 4 bases and J by 8 bases, with 12 bases left in between. The CDR3, as DNA: TGTGCCAGCAGTGTTAACCTACGGGATGAGCAGTTCTTC. Translating gives CASSVNLRDEQFF.

V usage is TRBV7-9 and J usage is TRBJ1-2; 12 bases line up with TRBD1. Germline CDR1 reads SEHNR; CDR2 reads FQNEAQ (reference sequence). Unmatched junction bases numbered 4, after V lost 2 bases and J lost 6 bases. This CDR3 has 15 residues. CDR3 residues: CASSLSGTGGDGYTF. As DNA, the CDR3 is TGTGCCAGCAGCTTATCCGGGACAGGGGGCGATGGCTACACCTTC.

This clone was counted only a few times. The chain employs TRBV29-1 and TRBJ1-2, with a weak D call TRBD1 (5 bases). This CDR3 spans 11 amino acids. Germline V gene data show CDR1 as SQVTM and CDR2 as ANQGSEA. Deletions cut 2 bases from V and 14 bases from J, with 15 bases between. In DNA, the CDR3 is TGCAGCGTTGAAAGAGGGGAGGTCTATACCTTC. Encoded protein: CSVERGEVYTF.